The T cell receptor beta chain described here comes from a study of blood T cell repertoires in COVID-19. Study as a whole: The recovered donors of Cohort 3 showed two negative PCRs, clearance, or symptom resolution.

Participant ages covered roughly 18 to 89 years across about 25 US areas. Sequencing used immunoSEQ multiplex PCR; TCRdb keeps in-frame clones, though not all of them. This table has 200,000 to 250,000 clones, 87% appearing once. The CDR3 has 14 residues. J was trimmed by 2 bases and V by 2 bases; bases with no gene match: 4. Germline values: CDR1 SGHRS, CDR2 YFSETQ. The sample taken for sequencing was PBMCs or T cells enriched from blood (not recorded which). This chain links TRBV5-1 with TRBJ2-7; 7 bases agree with TRBD2. The sequence came from a man in his thirties or forties in a cohort exposed to, infected with or recovered from COVID-19 (not recorded which). The CDR3 DNA reads as TGCGCCAGCAGCTTTGGCGCGGGAGCCTACGAGCAGTACTTC. This sequence encodes CASSFGAGAYEQYF.